Presented here are 31 T cell receptor beta chains from one specimen sequenced in a study of shared clonotypes between healthy human individuals (dated by TCRdb to 2019 to 2021). CD8 naive samples were CD45RO-negative cells positively selected for CCR7, giving a CD45RA+CCR7+ population that excluded TemRA cells. Library preparation used the immunoSEQ multiplex PCR assay. TCRdb holds this immuneACCESS table with in-frame rearrangements only. Some clones are missing; in checked studies, unresolved V genes explain under half, and the rest has no known cause. Recorded for this sample are about 1,800,000 clones; approximately 95% of them occurred a single time. 1% to 1.5% of the sample is held by the ten biggest clonotypes. Sequences were obtained from naive CD8+ T cells sorted from blood. The cell subset or site label for this specimen denotes: CD45RA+CCR7+. The receptors shown here come from a man younger than 30 in good health.

This chain connects TRBV15 to TRBJ1-3, with 9 nucleotides matching TRBD1. Germline lookup yields CDR1 LNHNV and CDR2 YYDKDF (reference sequence). The CDR3 length is 18 residues. V was clipped by 0 bases and J by 5 bases; unmatched bases: 11. CDR3 sequence: CATSRETSATGGRNTIYF. The CDR3 DNA follows: TGTGCCACCAGCAGAGAAACCTCCGCGACAGGGGGTAGAAACACCATATATTTT.

The rearrangement links TRBV5-4 to TRBJ2-1; no definite D call. CDR1 and CDR2 from the germline V gene are SGHNT and YYREEE (reference sequence). CDR3 length: 13 residues. Trimming pared 4 bases from V and 8 bases from J, leaving 13 bases between. The CDR3 coding sequence is TGTGCCAGCAGCACAACCGGGCTGGATGAGCAGTTCTTC. This sequence encodes CASSTTGLDEQFF.

This clone was seen a single time. The CDR3 region is CASTQTGLSNSPLHF. In DNA form, the CDR3 reads TGTGCCAGTACCCAGACAGGACTGTCGAATTCACCCCTCCACTTT. This sequence joins TRBV19 and TRBJ1-6; D is perhaps TRBD1 (6 bases). Germline CDR1 is LNHDA and CDR2 is SQIVND (reference sequence). CDR3 size: 15 residues. Trimming shortened V by 7 bases and J by 7 bases, and 17 bases separated the two germline ends. The whole variable domain, filled in from reference TRBV19 and TRBJ1-6, reads DGGITQSPKYLFRKEGQNVTLSCEQNLNHDAMYWYRQDPGQGLRLIYYSQIVNDFQKGDIAEGYSVSREKKESFPLTVTSAQKNPTAFYLCASTQTGLSNSPLHFGNGTRLTVT.

The chain carries TRBV5-6 and TRBJ2-2, with TRBD1 identical over 8 bases. Germline loops: CDR1 SGHDT, CDR2 YYEEEE. Germline trimming cut 4 bases from V and 1 base from J; bases unmatched to any gene: 3. There are 15 residues in the CDR3. For the CDR3, the DNA is TGTGCCAGCAGCCTGGGACAGGTGAACACCGGGGAGCTGTTTTTT. It encodes CASSLGQVNTGELFF.

The genes are TRBV5-1 and TRBJ2-7; D is unclear. CDR3 length: 15 residues. V was clipped by 0 bases and J by 6 bases, with 16 bases between them. Germline V lookup: CDR1 SGHRS, CDR2 YFSETQ. The CDR3 protein is CASSLAEQLPAEQYF. Here the CDR3 DNA reads TGCGCCAGCAGCTTGGCCGAACAGCTGCCTGCCGAGCAGTACTTC.

In DNA form, the CDR3 reads TGTGCCTCCAGCGCATTTTCTAGCGGGAGTAACATTCAGTACTTC. The encoded protein is CASSAFSSGSNIQYF. This chain uses TRBV6-5 with TRBJ2-4; 10 bases align to TRBD2. The V segment lost 11 bases and the J segment 7 bases; nucleotides outside the gene matches: 14. Germline loops: CDR1 MNHEY, CDR2 SVGAGI. CDR3 size: 15 residues.

To note about this clone: This sample includes further DNA sequences coding for the same CDR3. The chain recombines TRBV2 with TRBJ2-1; the D is unclear. CDR1 is SNHLY, CDR2 FYNNEI, per germline. V lost 3 bases and J lost 0, with 6 bases in between. The CDR3 runs to 14 residues. CDR3 bases: TGTGCCAGCAGTGATTTGAGCTCCTACAATGAGCAGTTCTTC. It yields the protein CASSDLSSYNEQFF.

The gene calls are TRBV30 and TRBJ2-7; possibly TRBD1 for D (6 bases). There are 14 residues in the CDR3. Germline V lookup: CDR1 GTSNPN, CDR2 SVGIG (reference sequence). The V and J ends lost 0 bases and 3 bases respectively, with 12 bases between them. Written as DNA, the CDR3 is TGTGCCTGGAGTGTAGTAGGGGGAATCTACGAGCAGTACTTC. It translates to CAWSVVGGIYEQYF.

The chain links TRBV6-1 to TRBJ2-7, with D perhaps TRBD1 (5 bases). The germline CDR1 and CDR2 sequences are MNHNS and SASEGT. Trimming shortened V by 5 bases and J by 3 bases, and 11 bases separated the two germline ends. The CDR3 totals 13 residues. CDR3 region: CASSFLDIYEQYF. The CDR3 bases are TGTGCCAGCAGTTTCCTGGACATCTACGAGCAGTACTTC.

The J gene is TRBJ1-1, the V gene TRBV6-5; TRBD1 matches 7 bases. The junction had 13 bases not matched to a gene; V was cut back by 2 bases and J by 7 bases. The V gene's germline CDR1 is MNHEY and CDR2 SVGAGI. This CDR3 spans 16 amino acids. Written as DNA, the CDR3 is TGTGCCAGCAGTTACCAACAGGGGCCCGGATACGTTGAAGCTTTCTTT. This translates into CASSYQQGPGYVEAFF.

Concerning this clone: This sample also contains other DNA sequences that code for the same CDR3. This rearrangement joins TRBV5-4 to TRBJ1-3; D perhaps matches TRBD1 (5 bases). The V end lost 2 bases, the J end lost 0 bases, and 9 bases lay between the germline ends. The CDR3 sequence is 15 residues long. The V gene's germline CDR1 is SGHNT and CDR2 YYREEE (reference sequence). The CDR3 loop reads CASSFQGGSGNTIYF. In DNA, the CDR3 is TGTGCCAGCAGCTTTCAGGGAGGCTCTGGAAACACCATATATTTT.

This clone was detected only once. This chain links TRBV28 with TRBJ1-5; tentative D call: TRBD1 (5 bases). This CDR3 region has 15 residues. Germline V CDR1 and CDR2: MDHEN, SYDVKM. V lost 5 bases and J lost 4, with 15 bases in between. CDR3 nucleotide sequence: TGTGCCAGCAGTATTACACGGGAGGGGAATCAGCCCCAGCATTTT. It specifies CASSITREGNQPQHF.

V gene TRBV4-2 combines with J gene TRBJ1-1; D is uncertain. The CDR3 totals 16 residues. Germline V gives CDR1 LGHNA, CDR2 YNFKEQ. V gave up 0 bases and J gave up 2 bases, with 13 bases separating them. The CDR3 loop reads CASSQEGVGINTEAFF. In nucleotides, the CDR3 is TGTGCCAGCAGCCAAGAAGGAGTGGGCATTAACACTGAAGCTTTCTTT.

The V call is TRBV7-9, the J call TRBJ2-3; 7 nucleotides align to TRBD1. The CDR3 is 16 residues long. Germline CDR1 and CDR2: SEHNR and FQNEAQ (reference sequence). V was pared by 3 bases and J by 4 bases, with 10 bases of the junction left unmatched. The CDR3 region is CASSFTGRGSADTQYF. As DNA, the CDR3 is TGTGCCAGCAGCTTTACTGGCAGGGGGAGCGCAGATACGCAGTATTTT.

The rearrangement links TRBV11-2 to TRBJ1-1; tentatively, D is TRBD1 (6 bases). The germline V and J ends were trimmed by 1 base and 5 bases, with 14 bases remaining between them. CDR3 length equals 15 residues. Germline V gene sequence: CDR1 SGHAT, CDR2 FQNNGV. In DNA form, the CDR3 reads TGTGCCAGCAGCTTAGTAGGGGGGGTAGGGACTGAAGCTTTCTTT. It encodes CASSLVGGVGTEAFF.

The gene calls are TRBV7-9 and TRBJ2-6, with TRBD1 as a possible D gene (5 bases). Per the germline V gene, CDR1 is SEHNR and CDR2 is FQNEAQ (reference sequence). The V end was cut by 4 bases, the J end by 4 bases, with 11 bases between. The CDR3 runs 15 residues. The CDR3 sequence: CASSSAGSGANVLTF. The CDR3 coding sequence is TGTGCCAGCAGCTCAGCAGGGTCCGGGGCCAACGTCCTGACTTTC.

The gene calls are TRBV4-2 and TRBJ2-3, with 8 bases that match TRBD2. Looked up from germline, CDR1 is LGHNA and CDR2 is YNFKEQ. J lost 4 bases, V lost 0 bases, and 12 bases had no gene match. This CDR3 contains 18 residues. The CDR3 DNA reads as TGTGCCAGCAGCCAAGAACATGTAAGCGGGGGCCCCCCAGATACGCAGTATTTT. This translates into CASSQEHVSGGPPDTQYF.

As concerns this clone: Other DNA variants within this sample encode the same CDR3. The genes are TRBV28 and TRBJ2-7; 7 bases map to TRBD1. With 2 bases clipped from V and 2 bases from J, the junction kept 12 bases outside the gene matches. The CDR3 consists of 17 residues. Germline V gives CDR1 MDHEN, CDR2 SYDVKM. Written as DNA, the CDR3 is TGTGCCAGCAGTTTAATCGGGAAGGGACAGTTCGCCTACGAGCAGTACTTC. Protein sequence: CASSLIGKGQFAYEQYF.

The rearrangement uses TRBV5-4 and TRBJ1-2, with TRBD1 matching 7 bases. Trimming at V came to 4 bases and at J to 3 bases, leaving 15 bases not matched to a gene. Looked up from germline, CDR1 is SGHNT and CDR2 is YYREEE (reference sequence). The length of the CDR3 is 17 residues. The CDR3 protein is CASSHTGQKTPDYGYTF. CDR3 bases: TGTGCCAGCAGCCATACGGGACAGAAAACGCCCGACTATGGCTACACCTTC.

The chain combines TRBV6-5 with TRBJ2-3; the D is unclear. The V gene lost 4 bases and the J gene lost 4 bases, with 9 bases spanning the gap. Germline CDR1 reads MNHEY; CDR2 reads SVGAGI. The CDR3 sequence is 13 residues long. The CDR3 bases are TGTGCCAGCAGTTCGCCCCCCTCAGATACGCAGTATTTT. Protein: CASSSPPSDTQYF.

V gene TRBV28 combines with J gene TRBJ2-1; 11 bases align to TRBD2. V lost 3 bases to trimming and J lost 13 bases; unmatched junction nucleotides: 8. Germline V gene lookup returns CDR1 MDHEN and CDR2 SYDVKM. The CDR3 covers 14 residues. CDR3 sequence: CASSFRLAGTIQFF. The CDR3 DNA sequence: TGTGCCAGCAGTTTTAGACTAGCGGGAACAATACAGTTCTTC.

This clone was seen only once. The V and J genes are TRBV4-1 and TRBJ2-1; no clear D gene. The CDR3 is 14 residues long. Germline CDR1 reads MGHRA; CDR2 reads YSYEKL. Trimming took off 0 bases at V and 3 bases at J, with 6 bases between the two ends. The chain's CDR3 is CASSQDSFYNEQFF. The CDR3 nucleotides are TGCGCCAGCAGCCAAGACAGCTTCTACAATGAGCAGTTCTTC.

This chain links TRBV5-4 with TRBJ2-2; no clear D. The CDR3 extends over 12 amino acids. V dropped 3 bases and J dropped 5 bases, with 5 bases sitting between them. The V gene's germline CDR1 is SGHNT and CDR2 YYREEE (reference sequence). The CDR3 spells CASSSTTGELFF. CDR3 nucleotides: TGTGCCAGCAGCTCAACTACCGGGGAGCTGTTTTTT.

The chain has TRBV7-9 and TRBJ2-5; D possibly uses TRBD1 or TRBD2 (5 bases each). The CDR3 runs 13 residues. V lost 8 bases to trimming and J lost 0 bases, with 10 bases between them. Germline V lookup: CDR1 SEHNR, CDR2 FQNEAQ (reference sequence). CDR3 in DNA: TGTGCCAGCGCCTTGGGGGACCAAGAGACCCAGTACTTC. Translating it yields CASALGDQETQYF.

The rearrangement links TRBV7-9 to TRBJ2-1, with 8 bases lining up with TRBD2. V lost 1 base to trimming and J lost 12 bases; unmatched junction nucleotides: 11. The CDR3 has 15 amino acids. In germline, CDR1 is SEHNR, CDR2 FQNEAQ (reference sequence). The CDR3 loop is CASSLEFGTSYAQFF. Here the CDR3 DNA reads TGTGCCAGCAGCTTAGAATTCGGGACTAGTTATGCGCAGTTCTTC.

The chain joins TRBV28 to TRBJ2-1, with 9 bases aligning to TRBD2. The CDR3 covers 15 residues. J lost 7 bases, V lost 6 bases, and 10 bases had no gene match. CDR1 and CDR2 from the germline V gene are MDHEN and SYDVKM. The CDR3 DNA reads TGTGCCAGCAGATTTGTGGATAGCGGGGGAAATGAGCAGTTCTTC. Its protein is CASRFVDSGGNEQFF. The full variable domain, completed using reference TRBV28 and TRBJ2-1, is DVKVTQSSRYLVKRTGEKVFLECVQDMDHENMFWYRQDPGLGLRLIYFSYDVKMKEKGDIPEGYSVSREKKERFSLILESASTNQTSMYLCASRFVDSGGNEQFFGPGTRLTVL.

V is TRBV6-6 and J is TRBJ1-4; 7 positions agree with TRBD1. The CDR3 contains 14 residues. The ends lost 2 bases at V and 6 bases at J; junction bases unmatched: 3. Germline CDR1 reads MNHNY; CDR2 reads SVGAGI (reference sequence). CDR3 bases: TGTGCCAGCAGTTACCTAGACAGGGATGAAAAACTGTTTTTT. Amino acid sequence: CASSYLDRDEKLFF.

The rearrangement links TRBV29-1 to TRBJ1-3; D not certain. The CDR3 runs to 12 residues. V was cut by 4 bases and J by 3 bases, with 7 bases left in between. The germline gives CDR1 SQVTM, CDR2 ANQGSEA. CDR3 region: CSVGGGGNTIYF. The DNA for the CDR3 is TGCAGCGTTGGAGGAGGTGGAAACACCATATATTTT.

The chain couples TRBV5-4 to TRBJ2-7; no clear D gene. Deletions cut 1 base from V and 5 bases from J, with 4 bases between. CDR3 length: 11 amino acids. Germline V gene data show CDR1 as SGHNT and CDR2 as YYREEE (reference sequence). In DNA form, the CDR3 reads TGTGCCAGCAGCTTGTCTCACGAGCAGTACTTC. Translating gives CASSLSHEQYF.

Note on this clone: A junction boundary mismatches the germline segment, possibly from a read error. This chain uses TRBV27 with TRBJ1-4; D is perhaps TRBD1 (5 bases). CDR1 is MNHEY, CDR2 SMNVEV, per germline (reference sequence). This CDR3 comprises 15 residues. DNA for the CDR3: TGTGCCAGCAGTATATCAGGGCAAACTAATGAAAAACTGTTTTTT. This encodes CASSISGQTNEKLFF.

The chain has TRBV7-9 and TRBJ2-7; perhaps TRBD2 as D (5 bases). The germline CDR1 and CDR2 sequences are SEHNR and FQNEAQ (reference sequence). V lost 4 bases and J lost 2, with 18 bases in between. The CDR3 runs to 16 residues. The CDR3 nucleotides read TGTGCCAGCAGCTCCCTTGGATCGGGGAAACCCTACGAGCAGTACTTC. Its translation: CASSSLGSGKPYEQYF. Together with reference TRBV7-9 and TRBJ2-7, the CDR3 gives the full variable domain: DTGVSQNPRHKITKRGQNVTFRCDPISEHNRLYWYRQTLGQGPEFLTYFQNEAQLEKSRLLSDRFSAERPKGSFSTLEIQRTEQGDSAMYLCASSSLGSGKPYEQYFGPGTRLTVT.